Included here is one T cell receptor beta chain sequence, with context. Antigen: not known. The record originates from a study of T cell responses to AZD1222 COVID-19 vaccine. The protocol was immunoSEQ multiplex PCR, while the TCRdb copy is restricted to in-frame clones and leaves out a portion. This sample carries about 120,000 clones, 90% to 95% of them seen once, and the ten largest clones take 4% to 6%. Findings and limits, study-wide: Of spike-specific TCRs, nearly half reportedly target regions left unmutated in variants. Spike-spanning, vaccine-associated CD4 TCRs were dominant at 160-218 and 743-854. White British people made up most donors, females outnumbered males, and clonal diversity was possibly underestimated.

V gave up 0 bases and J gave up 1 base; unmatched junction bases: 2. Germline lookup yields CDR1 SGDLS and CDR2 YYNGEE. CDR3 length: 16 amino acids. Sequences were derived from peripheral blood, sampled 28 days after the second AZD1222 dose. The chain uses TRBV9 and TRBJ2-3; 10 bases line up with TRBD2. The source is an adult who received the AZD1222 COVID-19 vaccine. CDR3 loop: CASSVELAGRTDTQYF. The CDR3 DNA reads TGTGCCAGCAGCGTAGAACTAGCGGGGCGCACAGATACGCAGTATTTT. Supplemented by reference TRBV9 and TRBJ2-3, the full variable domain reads DSGVTQTPKHLITATGQRVTLRCSPRSGDLSVYWYQQSLDQGLQFLIQYYNGEERAKGNILERFSAQQFPDLHSELNLSSLELGDSALYFCASSVELAGRTDTQYFGPGTRLTVL.